These T cell receptor beta chains were read from a single sample in a study of blood T cell repertoires in COVID-19. Assay: immunoSEQ multiplex PCR; the TCRdb copy retains only in-frame clones and omits some. The sample has approximately 56,000 clones, about four fifths seen once. Specimen: peripheral blood. Source of these receptors: a man between 70 and 80 years old with active COVID-19. Each CDR3 is given with its conserved first and last residue. D genes are given only for firm matches. Not all rows give a size; the values are once, few, many and, for expanded clones, a class.

CDR3nt	CDR3aa	v_gene	j_gene	abundance	len	d_gene
TGCGCCAGCCGATACAGGGATGGCTACACCTTC	CASRYRDGYTF	TRBV5-1	TRBJ1-2	-	11	-
TGTGCCAGCAGTCCGAGGGACACCGAGACCCAGTACTTC	CASSPRDTETQYF	TRBV12-3/TRBV12-4	TRBJ2-5	few	13	-
TGTGCCGCAAGGACAGGGGGCTACTCACCCCTCCACTTT	CAARTGGYSPLHF	TRBV2	TRBJ1-6	-	13	TRBD1
TGTGCCAGCAGCCAAGATGGGACAGGTGATAATGAAAAACTGTTTTTT	CASSQDGTGDNEKLFF	TRBV4-2	TRBJ1-4	-	16	TRBD1
TGTGCCAGCGGCTCACAGGGGGCAAGTAATTCACCCCTCCACTTT	CASGSQGASNSPLHF	TRBV7-9	TRBJ1-6	few	15	TRBD1
TGTGCCAGCAGCTCGGGGGACTCCTACGAGCAGTACTTC	CASSSGDSYEQYF	TRBV6-2/TRBV6-3	TRBJ2-7	-	13	-
TGTGCCAGCAGCTCCTACGGGGCGGGGGTTTACGAGCAGTACTTC	CASSSYGAGVYEQYF	TRBV7-2	TRBJ2-7	-	15	TRBD2
TGTGCCAGCAGCGTTAGCGGGGGGGCGAACACCGGGGAGCTGTTTTTT	CASSVSGGANTGELFF	TRBV9	TRBJ2-2	-	16	TRBD2
TGTGCCAGCAGTCCATCCGGGACTGACACAGATACGCAGTATTTT	CASSPSGTDTDTQYF	TRBV5-4	TRBJ2-3	-	15	-
TGTGCCACCAGTCCCCAGGGGATGGGCTATGGCTACACCTTC	CATSPQGMGYGYTF	TRBV24-1	TRBJ1-2	-	14	-
TGTGCCAGCAGTTCACGGGGGACTCTTAGTGAGCAGTTCTTC	CASSSRGTLSEQFF	TRBV6-6	TRBJ2-1	-	14	-
TGTGCCAGCAGCACAGGGGGTACTGAAGCTTTCTTT	CASSTGGTEAFF	TRBV9	TRBJ1-1	once	12	TRBD1
TGTGCCAGCAGCGTAGGCCGTTCGGGCTACGAGCAGTACTTC	CASSVGRSGYEQYF	TRBV9	TRBJ2-7	few	14	-
TGTGCCAGCAGCTTGGGGGATACAGGGGGCGTCTATGGCTACACCTTC	CASSLGDTGGVYGYTF	TRBV7-8	TRBJ1-2	-	16	TRBD1
TGTGCCAGCACCAAACGAGGCGGGACGACGACCTATGGCTACACCTTC	CASTKRGGTTTYGYTF	TRBV6-6	TRBJ1-2	once	16	-
TGTGCCACCAGCGGATATACAGGGATTAATGAAAAACTGTTTTTT	CATSGYTGINEKLFF	TRBV15	TRBJ1-4	-	15	-
TGTGCCAGCAAGCAGGGGGCGAATTCACCCCTCCACTTT	CASKQGANSPLHF	TRBV7-9	TRBJ1-6	few	13	TRBD1
TGTGCCAGCAGCCTGCAGGGGGTAAATCAGCCCCAGCATTTT	CASSLQGVNQPQHF	TRBV7-9	TRBJ1-5	-	14	TRBD1
TGTGCCATCAGTGAGTCGACAGGGAGTAGAAACTATGGCTACACCTTC	CAISESTGSRNYGYTF	TRBV10-3	TRBJ1-2	-	16	TRBD1
TGTGCCAGCAGCGTAGGAGGGACAGGAGACTATGGCTACACCTTC	CASSVGGTGDYGYTF	TRBV9	TRBJ1-2	-	15	TRBD1
TGTGCCAGCAGCTTAACGGCAGGGCCAAGCGAGCAGTACTTC	CASSLTAGPSEQYF	TRBV7-3	TRBJ2-7	-	14	-
TGTGCCAGCAGCCAAAGGCTAGCGGGAGGGACCGGGGAGCTGTTTTTT	CASSQRLAGGTGELFF	TRBV5-6	TRBJ2-2	-	16	TRBD2
TGTGCCAGCAGTCAGAAGGGGGCGACTGGCTACACCTTC	CASSQKGATGYTF	TRBV6-2/TRBV6-3	TRBJ1-2	-	13	TRBD1
TGCAGCGCGGGACAGGGGGTTGACGACGAGCAGTACTTC	CSAGQGVDDEQYF	TRBV29-1	TRBJ2-7	-	13	TRBD1
TGTGCCAGCTCTCCTTCCGGCGGGGGCGCGAATTCACCCCTCCACTTT	CASSPSGGGANSPLHF	TRBV18	TRBJ1-6	-	16	-
TGCGCCAGCAGCTTGAGAGGGACAGGGAGGAATGAGCAGTTCTTC	CASSLRGTGRNEQFF	TRBV5-1	TRBJ2-1	-	15	TRBD1
TGTGCCAGCAGTGACCAAGGGGCTAACTATGGCTACACCTTC	CASSDQGANYGYTF	TRBV2	TRBJ1-2	-	14	-
TGTGCCAGCAGCTTATACTTCGCGGGGGGCACAGATACGCAGTATTTT	CASSLYFAGGTDTQYF	TRBV7-3	TRBJ2-3	few	16	TRBD2
TGTGCCAGCTCACCACCGAGGGGGGGCCTGAGGGATACGCAGTATTTT	CASSPPRGGLRDTQYF	TRBV18	TRBJ2-3	-	16	-
TGTGCCAGCAGCGCCGCCGGGACAGGGACTACCGGGGAGCTGTTTTTT	CASSAAGTGTTGELFF	TRBV9	TRBJ2-2	-	16	TRBD1
TGTGCCATCAGGGGGGGAGTAGGAAACACCGGGGAGCTGTTTTTT	CAIRGGVGNTGELFF	TRBV10-3	TRBJ2-2	-	15	-
TGTGCCAGCAGTTACGGGCGGGGGCTCTCCTACAATGAGCAGTTCTTC	CASSYGRGLSYNEQFF	TRBV6-6	TRBJ2-1	-	16	-
TGTGCCAGCAGCCTCGGCGCGGCGGGAGGCTACACCTTC	CASSLGAAGGYTF	TRBV6-5	TRBJ1-2	once	13	-
TGCAGCGTCCTAGCGGGGAGCTCCTACAATGAGCAGTTCTTC	CSVLAGSSYNEQFF	TRBV29-1	TRBJ2-1	few	14	TRBD2
TGCGCCAGCAGCCAGGGGACTAGGCGGCAGTTCTTC	CASSQGTRRQFF	TRBV4-1	TRBJ2-1	medium-sized	12	TRBD2
TGTGCCAGCAGCCCACAGACAGTAAACACTGAAGCTTTCTTT	CASSPQTVNTEAFF	TRBV5-4	TRBJ1-1	-	14	-
TGTGCCACTCCCCAGCGCGGACACCTCGCTGGCTACACCTTC	CATPQRGHLAGYTF	TRBV28	TRBJ1-2	-	14	-
TGTGCCAGCAGGCCCAGGGGGAGGACCTACGAGCAGTACTTC	CASRPRGRTYEQYF	TRBV6-5	TRBJ2-7	-	14	-
TGTGCCAGCACACCGGGACTAGCGGTCACCGGGGAGCTGTTTTTT	CASTPGLAVTGELFF	TRBV6-5	TRBJ2-2	once	15	TRBD2
TGCGCCAGCAGCCGGACTAGCGGGGGGGACGCAACCTACGAGCAGTACTTC	CASSRTSGGDATYEQYF	TRBV5-1	TRBJ2-7	-	17	TRBD2
TGTGCCAGCAGCTCGGGGGCGACAGGGTTGGGTCAGCCCCAGCATTTT	CASSSGATGLGQPQHF	TRBV5-8	TRBJ1-5	-	16	TRBD1
TGTGCCAGTACCGAGGGCAGGGGGCTGACTGAAGCTTTCTTT	CASTEGRGLTEAFF	TRBV19	TRBJ1-1	once	14	TRBD1
TGTGCCAGTATAACCGGGAGCTTCTCTGGGGCCAACGTCCTGACTTTC	CASITGSFSGANVLTF	TRBV19	TRBJ2-6	-	16	-
TGTGCCAGCAGCCTGACAGGGCTTGGAGAGACCCAGTACTTC	CASSLTGLGETQYF	TRBV5-6	TRBJ2-5	-	14	TRBD1
TGTGCCTGGAGTCCCGGACAGGGGAAGTACCTGCCCAAAAACATTCAGTACTTC	CAWSPGQGKYLPKNIQYF	TRBV30	TRBJ2-4	-	18	TRBD1
TGTGCCAGCAGTGAATCTACGAGGACGCAGTATTTT	CASSESTRTQYF	TRBV25-1	TRBJ2-3	-	12	-
TGTGCCAGCAGCCTGGCCGGGTCCACGGTTACCGGGGAGCTGTTTTTT	CASSLAGSTVTGELFF	TRBV7-3	TRBJ2-2	-	16	-
TGCGCCACCAATCCACAGGGGACCTCCGGAGAGACCCAGTACTTC	CATNPQGTSGETQYF	TRBV5-1	TRBJ2-5	-	15	TRBD1
TGTGCCAGCAGTGAACCAGGGCAAGAGACCCAGTACTTC	CASSEPGQETQYF	TRBV6-1	TRBJ2-5	-	13	-
TGTGCCAGCAGCCAACGGGACAGGGTTTATGGCTACACCTTC	CASSQRDRVYGYTF	TRBV3-1/TRBV3-2	TRBJ1-2	-	14	TRBD1
TGCGCCAGCAGCTTGCGGGGGGCTCGAACCGGGGAGCTGTTTTTT	CASSLRGARTGELFF	TRBV5-1	TRBJ2-2	few	15	-
TGTGCCTTACCAAGACTAGCGGGGTCTGAGGAGACCCAGTACTTC	CALPRLAGSEETQYF	TRBV19	TRBJ2-5	-	15	TRBD2
TGTGCCAGCTCACCTTCTCAGGGGGCCTCTGGAAACACCATATATTTT	CASSPSQGASGNTIYF	TRBV18	TRBJ1-3	-	16	TRBD1
TGTGCCAGACAGGGGAACACTGAAGCTTTCTTT	CARQGNTEAFF	TRBV2	TRBJ1-1	-	11	-